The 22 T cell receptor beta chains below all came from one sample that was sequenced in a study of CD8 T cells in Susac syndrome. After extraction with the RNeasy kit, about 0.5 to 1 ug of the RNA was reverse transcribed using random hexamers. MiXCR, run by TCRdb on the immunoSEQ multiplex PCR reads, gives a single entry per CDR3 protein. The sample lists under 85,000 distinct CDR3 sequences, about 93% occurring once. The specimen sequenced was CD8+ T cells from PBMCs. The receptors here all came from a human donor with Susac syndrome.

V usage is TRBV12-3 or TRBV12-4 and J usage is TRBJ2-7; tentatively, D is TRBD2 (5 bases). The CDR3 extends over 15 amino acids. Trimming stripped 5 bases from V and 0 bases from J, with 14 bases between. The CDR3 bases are TGTGCCAGCAGTGTTGGTAGCGTAAGCTCCTACGAGCAGTACTTC. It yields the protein CASSVGSVSSYEQYF.

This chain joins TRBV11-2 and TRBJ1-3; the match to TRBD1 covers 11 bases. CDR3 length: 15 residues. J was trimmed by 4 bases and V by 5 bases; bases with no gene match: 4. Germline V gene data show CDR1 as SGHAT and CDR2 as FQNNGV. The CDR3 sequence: CASSGQGAPGNTIYF. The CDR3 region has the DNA TGTGCCAGCAGCGGACAGGGGGCGCCGGGAAACACCATATATTTT.

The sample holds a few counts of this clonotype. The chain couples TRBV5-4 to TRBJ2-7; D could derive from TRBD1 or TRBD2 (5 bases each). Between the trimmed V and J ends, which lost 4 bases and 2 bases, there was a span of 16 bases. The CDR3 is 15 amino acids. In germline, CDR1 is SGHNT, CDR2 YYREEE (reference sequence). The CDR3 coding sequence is TGTGCCAGCAGCATAGACCTGGGACCAACCTACGAGCAGTACTTC. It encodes CASSIDLGPTYEQYF.

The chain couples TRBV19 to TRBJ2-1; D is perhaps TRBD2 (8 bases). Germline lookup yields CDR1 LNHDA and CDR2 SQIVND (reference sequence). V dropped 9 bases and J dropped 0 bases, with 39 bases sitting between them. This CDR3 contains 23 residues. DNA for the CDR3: TGTGCCAGAAAGGCCGGGGACAGCCCCCAGTGGCGGGAGGACCCGAGCTCCTACAATGAGCAGTTCTTC. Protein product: CARKAGDSPQWREDPSSYNEQFF.

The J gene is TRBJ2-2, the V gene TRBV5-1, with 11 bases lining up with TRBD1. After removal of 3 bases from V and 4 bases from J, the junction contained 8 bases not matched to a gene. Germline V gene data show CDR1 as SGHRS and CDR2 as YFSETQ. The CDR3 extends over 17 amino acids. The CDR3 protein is CASSSPDRGQSTGELFF. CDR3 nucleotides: TGCGCCAGCAGCTCACCGGACAGGGGGCAGAGCACCGGGGAGCTGTTTTTT.

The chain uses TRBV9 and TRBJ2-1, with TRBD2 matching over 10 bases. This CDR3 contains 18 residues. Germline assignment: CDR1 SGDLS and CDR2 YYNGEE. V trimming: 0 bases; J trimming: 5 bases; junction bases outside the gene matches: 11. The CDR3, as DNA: TGTGCCAGCAGCGTAGAGTCTAGCGGGAGTCCGATCGACAATGAGCAGTTCTTC. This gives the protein CASSVESSGSPIDNEQFF.

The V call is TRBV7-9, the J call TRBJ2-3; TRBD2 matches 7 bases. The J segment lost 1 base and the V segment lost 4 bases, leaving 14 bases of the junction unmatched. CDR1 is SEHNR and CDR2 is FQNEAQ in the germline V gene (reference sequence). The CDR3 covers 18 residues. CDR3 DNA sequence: TGTGCCAGCAGCTCCCAAAGATCAACTAGCGTGGGCACAGATACGCAGTATTTT. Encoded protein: CASSSQRSTSVGTDTQYF.

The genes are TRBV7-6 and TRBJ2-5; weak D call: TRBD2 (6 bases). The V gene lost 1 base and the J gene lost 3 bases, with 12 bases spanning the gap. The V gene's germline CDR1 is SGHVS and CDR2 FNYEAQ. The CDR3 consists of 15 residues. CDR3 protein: CASSLEGSGKETQYF. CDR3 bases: TGTGCCAGCAGCTTAGAGGGTAGCGGCAAAGAGACCCAGTACTTC.

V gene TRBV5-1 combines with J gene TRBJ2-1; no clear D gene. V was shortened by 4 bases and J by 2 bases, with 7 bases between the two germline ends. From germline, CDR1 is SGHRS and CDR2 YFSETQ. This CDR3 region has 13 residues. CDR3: CASSDGTYNEQFF. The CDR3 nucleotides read TGCGCCAGCAGCGATGGCACCTACAATGAGCAGTTCTTC.

CDR3 nucleotide sequence: TGTGCCAGCAGTGAAGCGCTCCCCTCTAATAGGCTGTTTTTT. It translates to CASSEALPSNRLFF. V and J are TRBV2 and TRBJ2-2, with no clear D. CDR3 length equals 14 residues. V lost 0 bases, J lost 13 bases, and 15 bases lay in between. Germline V gene sequence: CDR1 SNHLY, CDR2 FYNNEI.

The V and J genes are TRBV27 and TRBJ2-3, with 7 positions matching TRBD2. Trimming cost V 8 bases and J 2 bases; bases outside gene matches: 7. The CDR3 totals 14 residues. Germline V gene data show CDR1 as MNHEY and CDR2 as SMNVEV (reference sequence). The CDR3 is CASADRDYTDTQYF. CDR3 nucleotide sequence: TGTGCCAGCGCGGACCGGGACTACACAGATACGCAGTATTTT.

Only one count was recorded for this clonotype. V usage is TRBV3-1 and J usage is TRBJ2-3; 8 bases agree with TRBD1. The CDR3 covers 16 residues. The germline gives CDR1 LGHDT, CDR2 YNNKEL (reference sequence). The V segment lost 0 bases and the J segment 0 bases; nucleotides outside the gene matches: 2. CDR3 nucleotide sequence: TGTGCCAGCAGCCAAGAACAGGGGGTGAGCACAGATACGCAGTATTTT. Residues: CASSQEQGVSTDTQYF.

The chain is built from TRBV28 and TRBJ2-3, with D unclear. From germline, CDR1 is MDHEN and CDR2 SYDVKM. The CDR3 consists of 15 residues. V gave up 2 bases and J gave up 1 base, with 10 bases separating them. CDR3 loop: CASSLHRKRTDTQYF. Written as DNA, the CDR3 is TGTGCCAGCAGTTTACACCGGAAGCGCACAGATACGCAGTATTTT.

CDR3 nucleotide sequence: TGTGCCAGCAGCTTAGACGGGACGGGCAATTCACCCCTCCACTTT. Translated: CASSLDGTGNSPLHF. The gene calls are TRBV7-9 and TRBJ1-6, with D perhaps matching TRBD1 (5 bases). V gave up 1 base and J gave up 7 bases, with 11 bases separating them. From germline, CDR1 is SEHNR and CDR2 FQNEAQ (reference sequence). The CDR3 sequence is 15 residues long.

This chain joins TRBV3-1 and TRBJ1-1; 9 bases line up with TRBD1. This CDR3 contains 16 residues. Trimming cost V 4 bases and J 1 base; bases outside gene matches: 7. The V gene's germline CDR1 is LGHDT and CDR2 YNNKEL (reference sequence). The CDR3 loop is CASSPSDRGENTEAFF. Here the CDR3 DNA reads TGTGCCAGCAGCCCCAGTGACAGGGGGGAGAACACTGAAGCTTTCTTT.

The chain's CDR3 is CATREGQGYTDTQYF. CDR3 nucleotide sequence: TGTGCCACCAGAGAAGGACAGGGGTACACAGATACGCAGTATTTT. The V call is TRBV24-1, the J call TRBJ2-3; 9 bases are shared with TRBD1. Per germline, CDR1 KGHDR and CDR2 SFDVKD. The CDR3 has 15 amino acids. V was pared by 7 bases and J by 2 bases, with 6 bases of the junction left unmatched.

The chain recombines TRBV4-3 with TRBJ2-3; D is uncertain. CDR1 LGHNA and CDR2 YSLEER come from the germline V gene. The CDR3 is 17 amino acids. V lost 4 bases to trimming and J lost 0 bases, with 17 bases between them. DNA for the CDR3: TGCGCCAGCAGCCCCTCGGGCAGCCCCTCTAGCACAGATACGCAGTATTTT. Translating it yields CASSPSGSPSSTDTQYF.

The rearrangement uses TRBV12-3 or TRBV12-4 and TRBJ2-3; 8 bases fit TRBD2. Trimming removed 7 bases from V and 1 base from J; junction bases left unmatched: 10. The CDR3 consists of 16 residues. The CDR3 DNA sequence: TGTGCCAGCACCCTTTATGGGCGGGAGGGCACAGATACGCAGTATTTT. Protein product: CASTLYGREGTDTQYF.

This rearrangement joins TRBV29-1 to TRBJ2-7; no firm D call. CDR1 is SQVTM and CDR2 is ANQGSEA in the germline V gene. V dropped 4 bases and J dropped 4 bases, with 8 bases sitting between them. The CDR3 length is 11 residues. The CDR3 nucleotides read TGCAGCGTTGTCGAGAAGTACGAGCAGTACTTC. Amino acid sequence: CSVVEKYEQYF.

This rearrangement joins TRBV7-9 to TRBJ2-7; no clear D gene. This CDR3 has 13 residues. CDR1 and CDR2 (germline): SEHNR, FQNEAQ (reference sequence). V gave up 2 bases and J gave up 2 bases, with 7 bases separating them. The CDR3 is CASSLLVTYEQYF. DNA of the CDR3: TGTGCCAGCAGCTTACTAGTTACCTACGAGCAGTACTTC. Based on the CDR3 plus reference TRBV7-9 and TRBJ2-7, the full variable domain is DTGVSQNPRHKITKRGQNVTFRCDPISEHNRLYWYRQTLGQGPEFLTYFQNEAQLEKSRLLSDRFSAERPKGSFSTLEIQRTEQGDSAMYLCASSLLVTYEQYFGPGTRLTVT.

The CDR3 sequence is CASSFYRGGNQPQHF. Written as DNA, the CDR3 is TGTGCCAGCAGTTTTTACAGGGGTGGCAATCAGCCCCAGCATTTT. The chain uses TRBV28 and TRBJ1-5; 7 bases fit TRBD1. The CDR3 covers 15 residues. V trimming: 3 bases; J trimming: 2 bases; junction bases outside the gene matches: 4. Germline V gene lookup returns CDR1 MDHEN and CDR2 SYDVKM.

The CDR3 nucleotides are TGTGCCAGCAGTTTAGTACCCGGCGACACTGAAGCTTTCTTT. This translates into CASSLVPGDTEAFF. This rearrangement joins TRBV27 to TRBJ1-1; D uncertain. V was shortened by 2 bases and J by 3 bases, with 10 bases between the two germline ends. The CDR3 loop spans 14 amino acids. Germline loops: CDR1 MNHEY, CDR2 SMNVEV (reference sequence).